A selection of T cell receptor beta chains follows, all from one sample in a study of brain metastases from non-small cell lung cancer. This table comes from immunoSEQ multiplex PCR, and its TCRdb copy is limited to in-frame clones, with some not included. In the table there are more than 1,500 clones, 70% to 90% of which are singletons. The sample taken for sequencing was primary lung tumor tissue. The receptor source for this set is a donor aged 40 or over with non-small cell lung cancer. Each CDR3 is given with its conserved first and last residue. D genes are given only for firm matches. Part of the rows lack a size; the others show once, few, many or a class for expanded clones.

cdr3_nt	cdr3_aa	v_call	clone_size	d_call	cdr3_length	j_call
TGTGCCAGCAGCGAACGGGTAGGCACTGAAGCTTTCTTT	CASSERVGTEAFF	TRBV6-4	-	-	13	TRBJ1-1
TGTGCCAGCACCATAGACAGATACAATAATTCACCCCTCCACTTT	CASTIDRYNNSPLHF	TRBV6-5	few	-	15	TRBJ1-6
TGTGCCACCCGGACAGGACTGAGCAATCAGCCCCAGCATTTT	CATRTGLSNQPQHF	TRBV15	-	TRBD1	14	TRBJ1-5
TGTGCCATCAGTGAAGTAGGGGACTATGGCTACACCTTC	CAISEVGDYGYTF	TRBV10-3	-	-	13	TRBJ1-2
TGTGCCAGCAGTGACGGACAGGGCGCTGGAAACACCATATATTTT	CASSDGQGAGNTIYF	TRBV6-1	-	TRBD1	15	TRBJ1-3
TGTGCCATCAGTGAGTTCGGGGCCACCACCGGGGAGCTGTTTTTT	CAISEFGATTGELFF	TRBV10-3	-	-	15	TRBJ2-2
TGTGCCACCAGCCCACGGAACAGCTACCAAGAGACCCAGTACTTC	CATSPRNSYQETQYF	TRBV24-1	-	-	15	TRBJ2-5
TGTGCCTGGAGTGTGACAGGGGGTTCACCCCTCCACTTT	CAWSVTGGSPLHF	TRBV30	-	TRBD1	13	TRBJ1-6
TGTGCCAGCAGCTTATACGGTGCTCCCCAGTACTTC	CASSLYGAPQYF	TRBV7-2	-	-	12	TRBJ2-5
TGTGCCAGCAGCCCAACGAGTCAGCCCCAGCATTTT	CASSPTSQPQHF	TRBV7-8	-	-	12	TRBJ1-5
TGTGCCAGCAGTGAACAAGGACAGGGGGAAGATACGCAGTATTTT	CASSEQGQGEDTQYF	TRBV2	-	TRBD1	15	TRBJ2-3
TGTGCCAGCAGGCCCGGGACACCGAACACCGGGGAGCTGTTTTTT	CASRPGTPNTGELFF	TRBV2	-	-	15	TRBJ2-2
TGCGCCAGCAGCTTGTCTGAAATACCCCGCGGTGGAAACACCATATATTTT	CASSLSEIPRGGNTIYF	TRBV5-1	-	-	17	TRBJ1-3
TGTGCCAGCAGCGTAGGGAGCACCTCCTCGGGTGAAGCTTTCTTT	CASSVGSTSSGEAFF	TRBV9	-	-	15	TRBJ1-1
TGTGCCAGCAGTTTCGGACTCCGGAACACTGAAGCTTTCTTT	CASSFGLRNTEAFF	TRBV6-2/TRBV6-3	once	-	14	TRBJ1-1
TGCGCCAGCAGCTCCGCGGGGGGGTACAATGAGCAGTTCTTC	CASSSAGGYNEQFF	TRBV5-1	-	TRBD2	14	TRBJ2-1
TGTGCCTGGAGTGTAACAATCGAGGGCGGGGAGCTGTTTTTT	CAWSVTIEGGELFF	TRBV30	-	-	14	TRBJ2-2
TGTGCCAGCAGTTACTCGGCCAGCTCTGGGGCCAACGTCCTGACTTTC	CASSYSASSGANVLTF	TRBV6-5	once	-	16	TRBJ2-6
TGTGCCAGCAGACCGGGGGGGGTCGGTTACACTAATGAAAAACTGTTTTTT	CASRPGGVGYTNEKLFF	TRBV7-8	-	-	17	TRBJ1-4
TGCAGCGTTAATTCCCGACAGGGGGCCGTTCCTGAAGCTTTCTTT	CSVNSRQGAVPEAFF	TRBV29-1	-	TRBD1	15	TRBJ1-1
TGTGCCAGCAGTTACGGGACAGCTAGCAATCAGCCCCAGCATTTT	CASSYGTASNQPQHF	TRBV6-2/TRBV6-3	-	TRBD1	15	TRBJ1-5
TGTGCCAGCAGCCCAGAGAACAGGCGATACACTGAAGCTTTCTTT	CASSPENRRYTEAFF	TRBV9	once	-	15	TRBJ1-1
TGTGCCAGCAGTCCCTCAAGAGGCACTGAAGCTTTCTTT	CASSPSRGTEAFF	TRBV6-5	-	-	13	TRBJ1-1
TGCGCCAGCAGCCCGTCGTCGATACGAGACATATATTTT	CASSPSSIRDIYF	TRBV5-1	-	-	13	TRBJ1-3
TGTGCCTGGACCGGGGATTCGAGCGAGCAGTACTTC	CAWTGDSSEQYF	TRBV30	-	-	12	TRBJ2-7
TGTGCCAGCAGACTCCCGACTCGGGGGGATGAGCAGTTCTTC	CASRLPTRGDEQFF	TRBV2	once	TRBD2	14	TRBJ2-1
TGTGCCAGCATTTACCTTTCAAGGGACACTGAAGCTTTCTTT	CASIYLSRDTEAFF	TRBV6-5	-	-	14	TRBJ1-1
TGTGCCAGCGCATCCCAACCGGGTCAGCCCCAGCATTTT	CASASQPGQPQHF	TRBV19	-	-	13	TRBJ1-5
TGTGCCACCAGCCGGACATACTCCTACGAGCAGTACTTC	CATSRTYSYEQYF	TRBV15	-	-	13	TRBJ2-7
TGTGCCAGTATTGGGGCGCGCTGGGAGCTGTTTTTT	CASIGARWELFF	TRBV19	-	-	12	TRBJ2-2
TGTGCCAGCAGCTTAGACGGTAATGAAAAACTGTTTTTT	CASSLDGNEKLFF	TRBV7-9	-	-	13	TRBJ1-4
TGCGCCAGCAGCGCCGACAGGGCCGCCTACGAGCAGTACTTC	CASSADRAAYEQYF	TRBV4-3	-	TRBD1	14	TRBJ2-7
TGTGCCAGCAAGGAAAGTTTCTCCTACGAGCAGTACTTC	CASKESFSYEQYF	TRBV27	-	-	13	TRBJ2-7
TGTGCCAGCGCCTCCCTTGGACCGAACACTGAAGCTTTCTTT	CASASLGPNTEAFF	TRBV7-6	-	-	14	TRBJ1-1
TGTGCTAGTGGTAGGAGGGTTGACACTGAAGCTTTCTTT	CASGRRVDTEAFF	TRBV12-5	few	-	13	TRBJ1-1
TGCGCCAGCAGCCAGAATGACAGGGAGTCGTCTGAAGCTTTCTTT	CASSQNDRESSEAFF	TRBV4-3	-	TRBD1	15	TRBJ1-1
TGTGCCAGCAGTGAGGCTTCAACCACGAGGTTGGCTTTCTTT	CASSEASTTRLAFF	TRBV6-1	-	-	14	TRBJ1-1
TGTGCCAGCAGCCTTTCCCGGACCTCGGGCTACACCTTC	CASSLSRTSGYTF	TRBV3-1/TRBV3-2	-	-	13	TRBJ1-2
TGTGCCAGCAGCCTGAGGGGAGCGGGCCAAGAGACCCAGTACTTC	CASSLRGAGQETQYF	TRBV9	-	-	15	TRBJ2-5
TGTGCCAGCAGCCACGACGGGACACGAAATCAGCCCCAGCATTTT	CASSHDGTRNQPQHF	TRBV9	-	-	15	TRBJ1-5
TGTGCCAGCAGCTCCGGACAGGGATACTCCTACAATGAGCAGTTCTTC	CASSSGQGYSYNEQFF	TRBV5-8	-	TRBD1	16	TRBJ2-1
TGTGCCAGCAGCACAGGGGTGGGAAACACTGAAGCTTTCTTT	CASSTGVGNTEAFF	TRBV7-3	once	TRBD1	14	TRBJ1-1
TGTGCCACCGGGACAGCCCTCACCGGGGAGCTGTTTTTT	CATGTALTGELFF	TRBV24-1	few	TRBD1	13	TRBJ2-2
TGTGCCAGCAGCTCCAGTTGGAGCTCCTACGAGCAGTACTTC	CASSSSWSSYEQYF	TRBV13	-	-	14	TRBJ2-7
TGTGCCAGCAGTTACTGGGCAGAAACCGGGGAGCTGTTTTTT	CASSYWAETGELFF	TRBV6-2/TRBV6-3	-	-	14	TRBJ2-2
TGTGCCAGCAGCGTAGTAGGGAAAACCGGGGAGCTGTTTTTT	CASSVVGKTGELFF	TRBV9	once	-	14	TRBJ2-2
TGTGCCAGCAGTTTGGACGGACAATATGGCTACACCTTC	CASSLDGQYGYTF	TRBV28	-	-	13	TRBJ1-2
TGTGCCAGCAGCTTGGCCCTAGCAGCACTGAACACTGAAGCTTTCTTT	CASSLALAALNTEAFF	TRBV5-5	-	-	16	TRBJ1-1
TGTGCCAGCAGTGCCGAGACAGTCGCCCCCACCTTC	CASSAETVAPTF	TRBV2	-	-	12	TRBJ1-2
TGTGCCAGCAGTTTACGGGTGAACACTGAAGCTTTCTTT	CASSLRVNTEAFF	TRBV12-3/TRBV12-4	-	-	13	TRBJ1-1
TGTGCCAGCAGTTTCTCCTCACAGAGCTCCTACGAGCAGTACTTC	CASSFSSQSSYEQYF	TRBV27	-	-	15	TRBJ2-7